This entry describes one T cell receptor (beta chain). Antigen specificity is unknown. TCRdb keeps only in-frame clones here, not all; method: immunoSEQ multiplex PCR. Of about 160,000 clones listed, approximately 90% were seen once; the top ten hold about 4.2%. The CDR3 covers 14 residues. Germline lookup yields CDR1 MNHEY and CDR2 SVGAGI. Trimming took off 0 bases at V and 1 base at J, with 4 bases between the two ends. The data belong to a study of T cell responses to AZD1222 COVID-19 vaccine. Study findings and constraints: The breadth and depth of Spike-specific TCRs increased once two AZD1222 doses had been given. Vaccine-related CD4 TCRs covered spike, predominating at 160-218 and 743-854. Donors, mostly white British, included more females; clonal diversity was possibly underestimated.

This sample comprised peripheral blood, obtained on day 0 of AZD1222 vaccination. The TCR was taken from an adult in good health. The chain links TRBV6-5 to TRBJ1-5; D is uncertain. The CDR3: CASSYSGSNQPQHF. CDR3 coding DNA: TGTGCCAGCAGTTACTCAGGGAGCAATCAGCCCCAGCATTTT.